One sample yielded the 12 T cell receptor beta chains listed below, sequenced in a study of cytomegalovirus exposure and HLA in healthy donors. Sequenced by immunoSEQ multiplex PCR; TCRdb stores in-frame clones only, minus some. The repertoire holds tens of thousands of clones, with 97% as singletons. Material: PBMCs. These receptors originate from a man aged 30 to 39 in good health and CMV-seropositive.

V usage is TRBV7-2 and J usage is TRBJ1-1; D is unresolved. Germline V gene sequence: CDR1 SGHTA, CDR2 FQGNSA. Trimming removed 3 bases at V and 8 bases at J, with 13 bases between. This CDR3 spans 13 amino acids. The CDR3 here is CASSFLNRTEAFF. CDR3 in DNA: TGTGCCAGCAGCTTTTTGAACAGAACGGAAGCTTTCTTT.

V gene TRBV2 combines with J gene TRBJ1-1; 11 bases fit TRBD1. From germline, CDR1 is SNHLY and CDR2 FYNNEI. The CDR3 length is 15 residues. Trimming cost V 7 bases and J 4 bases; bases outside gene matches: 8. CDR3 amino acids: CASIGQGAFSTEAFF. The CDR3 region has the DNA TGTGCCAGCATAGGACAGGGGGCGTTTAGCACTGAAGCTTTCTTT.

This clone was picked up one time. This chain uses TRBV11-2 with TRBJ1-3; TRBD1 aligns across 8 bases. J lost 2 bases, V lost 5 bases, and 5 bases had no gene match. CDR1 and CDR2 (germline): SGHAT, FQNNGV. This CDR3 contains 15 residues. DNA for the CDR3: TGTGCCAGCAGCCTAGGACAGGGCCCTGGAAACACCATATATTTT. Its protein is CASSLGQGPGNTIYF.

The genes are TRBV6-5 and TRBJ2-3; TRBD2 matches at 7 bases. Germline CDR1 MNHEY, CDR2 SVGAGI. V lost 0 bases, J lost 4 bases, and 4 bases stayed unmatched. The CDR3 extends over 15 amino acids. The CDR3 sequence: CASSYSERGADTQYF. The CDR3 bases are TGTGCCAGCAGTTACTCGGAACGGGGGGCAGATACGCAGTATTTT.

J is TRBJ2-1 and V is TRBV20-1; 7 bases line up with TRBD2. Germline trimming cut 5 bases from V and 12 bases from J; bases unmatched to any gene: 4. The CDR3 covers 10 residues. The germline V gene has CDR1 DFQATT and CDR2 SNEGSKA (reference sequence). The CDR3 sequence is CSAYGGGQFF. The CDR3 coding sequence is TGCAGTGCTTATGGGGGGGGGCAGTTCTTC.

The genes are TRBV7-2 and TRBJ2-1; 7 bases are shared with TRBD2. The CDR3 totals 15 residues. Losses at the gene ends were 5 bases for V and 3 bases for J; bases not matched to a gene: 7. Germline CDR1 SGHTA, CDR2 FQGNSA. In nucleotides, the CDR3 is TGTGCCAGCAGCCCTAAGGCTAGCGGCTACAATGAGCAGTTCTTC. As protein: CASSPKASGYNEQFF.

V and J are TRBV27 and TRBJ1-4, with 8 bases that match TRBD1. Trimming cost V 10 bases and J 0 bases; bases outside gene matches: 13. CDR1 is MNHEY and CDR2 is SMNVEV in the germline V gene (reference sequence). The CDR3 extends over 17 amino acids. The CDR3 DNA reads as TGTGCCACCGCACCGCTGGGACAGGCGGCAACTAATGAAAAACTGTTTTTT. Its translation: CATAPLGQAATNEKLFF.

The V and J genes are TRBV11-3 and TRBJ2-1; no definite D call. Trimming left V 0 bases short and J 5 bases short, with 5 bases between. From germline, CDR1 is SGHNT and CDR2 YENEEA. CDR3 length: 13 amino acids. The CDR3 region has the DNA TGTGCCAGCAGCTTAGAAAGAGACAATGAGCAGTTCTTC. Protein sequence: CASSLERDNEQFF.

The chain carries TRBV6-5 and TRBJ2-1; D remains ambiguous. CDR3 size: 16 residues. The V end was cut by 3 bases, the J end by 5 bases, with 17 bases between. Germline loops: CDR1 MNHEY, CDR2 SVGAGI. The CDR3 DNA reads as TGTGCCAGCAGTTATTTAGTCGGCGGCGGTAACAATGAGCAGTTCTTC. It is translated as CASSYLVGGGNNEQFF.

The CDR3 nucleotides are TGTGCCAGCAGTACATCCGCTGGTTACGAGCAGTACTTC. This gives the protein CASSTSAGYEQYF. The chain uses TRBV6-4 and TRBJ2-7; D not resolved. Trimming pared 5 bases from V and 4 bases from J, leaving 12 bases between. Germline V lookup: CDR1 MRHNA, CDR2 SNTAGT. The CDR3 extends over 13 amino acids.

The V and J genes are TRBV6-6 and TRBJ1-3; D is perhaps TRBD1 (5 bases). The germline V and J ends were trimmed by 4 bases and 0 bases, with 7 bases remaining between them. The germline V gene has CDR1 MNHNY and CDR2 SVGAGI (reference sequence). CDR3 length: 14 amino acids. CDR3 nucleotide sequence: TGTGCCAGCAGTTCGGGGGGCTCTGGAAACACCATATATTTT. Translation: CASSSGGSGNTIYF.

The CDR3 loop is CASSFLGQGRFLFF. For the CDR3, the DNA is TGTGCCAGCAGCTTCCTAGGACAGGGACGATTTCTGTTTTTT. J is TRBJ1-4 and V is TRBV7-8, with 8 bases that match TRBD1. V shed 3 bases, J shed 14 bases, and the junction held 11 bases outside the gene matches. The CDR3 has 14 amino acids. Germline V CDR1 and CDR2: SGHVS, FQNEAQ.